This T cell receptor (beta chain) is from a study of metastatic and nonmetastatic thyroid tumors. Background on the study: Thyroid patients, malignant and benign, had repertoires compared across blood and tumor or nodule tissue. Study observations and caveats: Reports indicated that malignant thyroid tumors showed significantly higher TCR beta diversity than benign nodules did, in blood and tumor.

Comment on this clone: Antigen specificity is unknown.

Germline CDR1 reads SGHRS; CDR2 reads YFSETQ. The V end was cut by 3 bases, the J end by 1 base, with 8 bases between. The CDR3 extends over 13 amino acids. Authors' processing steps: Construction of a distant-metastasis classifier for papillary thyroid cancer relied on CDR3 differences across clinicopathological groups. Using MiXCR, TCRdb re-called clones from the PCR reads. TCRdb assigned the V and J calls; the authors' analysis was not used. The data contain roughly 12,000 clones, 35% to 45% of them singletons. Before thyroid surgery, none of the patients had received any treatment. The receptor comes from a female donor with papillary thyroid cancer or a benign thyroid nodule (not recorded which). Some clones in this sample may be carry-over from other donors' samples. The sequenced sample was tumor tissue. V is TRBV5-1 and J is TRBJ2-7; possible D gene TRBD1, 6 bases. The CDR3 region is CASSYGTSYEQYF. CDR3 nucleotide sequence: TGCGCCAGCAGCTACGGGACATCCTACGAGCAGTACTTC.